This record covers a single T cell receptor (beta chain). The antigen is not known. For TCRbeta, the library was prepared with unique molecular identifiers. From the PCR reads, TCRdb called clonotypes with MiXCR, one entry per CDR3 protein. Among hundreds of thousands of distinct CDR3 sequences listed, around 15% were seen once. The record originates from a study of T-cell reconstitution after alpha-beta-depleted transplantation in children. Study-level points and caveats: Most T-cell counts and diversity one year after the transplant came from T cells that were newly produced. At around two months after transplant, the alpha-beta T cells were reportedly derived from several hundred expanded clones that came from non-depleted graft cells. Surviving recipient cells, namely T cells and thymic progenitors, were the source of high day-60 TCRbeta diversity in some patients.

The CDR3 totals 16 residues. The trim removed 10 bases at V and 3 bases at J, leaving 14 bases unmatched. Germline CDR1 reads LGHNA; CDR2 reads YSLEER. This TCR was sampled from a boy under two years old who had a stem cell transplant for Wiskott-Aldrich syndrome, so the T cells may come from the graft donor. The material was PBMCs, mostly from graft donor cells, obtained 360 days after TCRalphabeta/CD19-depleted stem cell transplant. V is TRBV4-3 and J is TRBJ2-3; 9 bases are a match to TRBD2. CDR3 sequence: CATKWSLAGETDTQYF. In nucleotides, the CDR3 is TGCGCCACCAAATGGAGCTTAGCGGGAGAGACAGATACGCAGTATTTT.